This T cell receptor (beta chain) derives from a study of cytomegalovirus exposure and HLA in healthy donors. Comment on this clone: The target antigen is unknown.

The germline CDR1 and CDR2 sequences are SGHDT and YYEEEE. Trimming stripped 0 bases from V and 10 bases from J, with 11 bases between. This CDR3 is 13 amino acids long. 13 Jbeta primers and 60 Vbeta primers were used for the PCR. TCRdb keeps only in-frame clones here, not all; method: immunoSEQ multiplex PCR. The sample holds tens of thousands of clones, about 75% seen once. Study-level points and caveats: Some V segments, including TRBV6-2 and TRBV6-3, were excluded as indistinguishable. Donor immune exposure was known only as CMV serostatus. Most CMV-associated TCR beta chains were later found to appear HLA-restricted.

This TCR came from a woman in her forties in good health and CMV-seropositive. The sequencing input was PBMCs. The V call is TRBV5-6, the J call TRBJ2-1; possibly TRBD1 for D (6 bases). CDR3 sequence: CASSLDTGYEQFF. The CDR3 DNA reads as TGTGCCAGCAGCTTGGACACAGGGTACGAGCAGTTCTTC.